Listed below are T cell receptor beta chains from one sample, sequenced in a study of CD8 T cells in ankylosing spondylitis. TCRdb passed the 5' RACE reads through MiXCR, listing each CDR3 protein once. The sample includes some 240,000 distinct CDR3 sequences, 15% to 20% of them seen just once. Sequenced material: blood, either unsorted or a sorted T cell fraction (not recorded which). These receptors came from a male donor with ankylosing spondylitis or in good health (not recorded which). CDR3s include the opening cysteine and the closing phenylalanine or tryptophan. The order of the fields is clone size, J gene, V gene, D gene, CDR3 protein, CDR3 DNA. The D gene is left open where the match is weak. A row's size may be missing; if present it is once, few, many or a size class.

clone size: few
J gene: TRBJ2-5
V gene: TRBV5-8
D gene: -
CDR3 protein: CASSLFLNQETQYF
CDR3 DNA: TGTGCCAGCAGCTTGTTTCTAAACCAAGAGACCCAGTACTTC

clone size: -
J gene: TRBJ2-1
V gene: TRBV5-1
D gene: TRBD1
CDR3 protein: CASSLGDRFGSSYNEQFF
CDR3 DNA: TGCGCCAGCAGCTTAGGGGACAGGTTTGGGTCCTCCTACAATGAGCAGTTCTTC

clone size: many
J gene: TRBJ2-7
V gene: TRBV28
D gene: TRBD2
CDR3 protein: CASSPLAGAEQYF
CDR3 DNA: TGTGCCAGCAGTCCGCTAGCGGGAGCCGAGCAGTACTTC

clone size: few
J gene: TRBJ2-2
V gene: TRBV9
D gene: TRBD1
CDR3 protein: CASSVGQDGELFF
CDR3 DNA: TGTGCCAGCAGCGTCGGACAGGACGGGGAGCTGTTTTTT

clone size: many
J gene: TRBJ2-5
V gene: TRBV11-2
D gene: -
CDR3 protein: CASSLARSGTYQETQYF
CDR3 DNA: TGTGCCAGCAGCTTGGCTCGTTCGGGAACCTACCAAGAGACCCAGTACTTC

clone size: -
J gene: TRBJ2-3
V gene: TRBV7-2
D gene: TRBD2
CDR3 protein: CASSPPVTSGSTDTQYF
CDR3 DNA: TGTGCCAGCAGCCCCCCCGTGACTAGCGGGAGCACAGATACGCAGTATTTT

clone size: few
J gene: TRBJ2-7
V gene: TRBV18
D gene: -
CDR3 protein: CASSAGVHEQYF
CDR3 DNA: TGTGCCAGCTCGGCAGGGGTCCACGAGCAGTACTTC

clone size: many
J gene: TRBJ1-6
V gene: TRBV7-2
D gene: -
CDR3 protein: CGARGGDNSPLHF
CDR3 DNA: TGTGGGGCGCGGGGTGGTGATAATTCACCCCTCCACTTT

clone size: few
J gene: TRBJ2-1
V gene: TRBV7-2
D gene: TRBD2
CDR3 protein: CASSLVSGTFYNEQFF
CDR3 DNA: TGTGCCAGCAGCTTAGTTAGCGGGACGTTTTACAATGAGCAGTTCTTC

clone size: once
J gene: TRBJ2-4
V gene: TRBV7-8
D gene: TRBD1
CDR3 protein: CASSLVWTGVDIQYF
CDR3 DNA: TGTGCCAGCAGCTTAGTGTGGACAGGGGTAGACATTCAGTACTTC

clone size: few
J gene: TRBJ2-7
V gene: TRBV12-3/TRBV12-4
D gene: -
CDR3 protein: CASSLALGQFTSSYEQYF
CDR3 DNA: TGTGCCAGCAGTTTAGCGCTGGGGCAGTTTACGTCCTCCTACGAGCAGTACTTC

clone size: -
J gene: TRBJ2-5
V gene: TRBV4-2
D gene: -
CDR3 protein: CASSPVGLEETQYF
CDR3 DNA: TGTGCCAGCAGCCCGGTCGGACTGGAAGAGACCCAGTACTTC

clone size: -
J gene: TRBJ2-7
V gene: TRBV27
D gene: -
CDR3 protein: CASTQGQGGSYEQYF
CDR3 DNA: TGTGCCAGCACCCAGGGGCAGGGGGGTTCCTACGAGCAGTACTTC

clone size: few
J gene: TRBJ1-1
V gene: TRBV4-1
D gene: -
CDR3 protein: CASSQEGTLNTEAFF
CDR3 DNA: TGCGCCAGCAGCCAAGAAGGGACGTTAAACACTGAAGCTTTCTTT